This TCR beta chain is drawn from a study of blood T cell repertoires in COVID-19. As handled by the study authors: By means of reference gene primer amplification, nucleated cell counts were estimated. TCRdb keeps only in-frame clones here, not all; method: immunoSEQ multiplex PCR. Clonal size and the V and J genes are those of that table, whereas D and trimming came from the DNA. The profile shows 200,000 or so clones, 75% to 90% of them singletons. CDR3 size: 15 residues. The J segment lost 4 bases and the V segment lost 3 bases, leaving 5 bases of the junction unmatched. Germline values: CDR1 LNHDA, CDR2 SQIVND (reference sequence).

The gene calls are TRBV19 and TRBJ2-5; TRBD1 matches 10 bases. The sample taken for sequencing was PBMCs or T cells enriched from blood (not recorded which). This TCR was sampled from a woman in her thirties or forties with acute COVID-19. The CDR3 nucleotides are TGTGCCAGTAGTATCGGACAGGGGGTGATAGAGACCCAGTACTTC. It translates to CASSIGQGVIETQYF.